This T cell receptor (beta chain) derives from a study of T-cell reconstitution after alpha-beta-depleted transplantation in children. Unique molecular identifiers featured in how the TCRbeta library was prepared. TCRdb re-called the PCR reads through MiXCR, storing one row per CDR3 protein. Here the sample spans hundreds of thousands of distinct CDR3 sequences, under 12% being singletons. This clonotype was counted only a few times. Germline CDR1 is SGHKS and CDR2 is YYEKEE (reference sequence). The CDR3 consists of 15 residues. Trimming took 0 bases from V and 3 from J; bases not matched to a gene: 3.

The chain carries TRBV5-5 and TRBJ2-7; 10 positions agree with TRBD2. This TCR came from a human donor who donated a stem cell graft to a child with acute myeloid leukemia. The sequencing used PBMCs from the stem cell graft donor, collected from the stem cell graft. For the CDR3, the DNA is TGTGCCAGCAGCTTGGCCGGGACTAGCGACTACGAGCAGTACTTC. Amino acids: CASSLAGTSDYEQYF.